This T cell receptor beta chain is drawn from a study of post-analysis software for immune sequencing data. Germline loops: CDR1 DFQATT, CDR2 SNEGSKA (reference sequence). The CDR3 is made up of 15 amino acids. V gave up 4 bases and J gave up 2 bases, with 16 bases separating them. cDNA libraries of TCR beta carried unique molecular identifiers. It was from about 0.94 to 9.7 million T cells that approximately 500,000 cDNA molecules came. MiXCR, applied by TCRdb to the PCR reads, yields one record per CDR3 protein. The data hold over 300,000 distinct CDR3 sequences, with about a third observed a single time. This clonotype turned up a few times. Its target is unknown. General study results and limits: Multiple sclerosis was associated with a significant reduction in normalized Chao1 diversity relative to controls. Clustering by F measure revealed strong co-clustering among samples prepared together in one batch. TRBV5-6, TRBV5-1 and TRBV20-1 belonged to a set of roughly five TRBV segments that were more frequent in patients than controls.

Sample: blood. This TCR was recovered from a girl aged 5-17 years with multiple sclerosis. The chain links TRBV20-1 to TRBJ2-3, with D possibly being TRBD1 or TRBD2 (5 bases each). The CDR3 nucleotides are TGCAGTGCTACCCAGGGACCCCTCCACACAGATACGCAGTATTTT. This codes for CSATQGPLHTDTQYF.